The 31 T cell receptor beta chains below come from one sample, sequenced in a study of cytomegalovirus exposure and HLA in healthy donors. 60 Vbeta and 13 Jbeta primers were used in PCR. Sequencing used immunoSEQ multiplex PCR; TCRdb keeps in-frame clones, though not all of them. Here the sample spans approximately 190,000 clones, approximately 78% being singletons. Sequencing input: PBMCs. Every receptor here comes from a woman between 18 and 29 years old in good health and CMV-seronegative.

This clone was seen a handful of times. This rearrangement joins TRBV6-5 to TRBJ2-5; D is possibly TRBD2 (6 bases). This CDR3 is built from 14 residues. The germline CDR1 and CDR2 sequences are MNHEY and SVGAGI. The V end lost 5 bases, the J end lost 5 bases, and 15 bases lay between the germline ends. CDR3 nucleotides: TGTGCCAGCAGTCGGGATGGACGGGGGGAGACCCAGTACTTC. Encoded protein: CASSRDGRGETQYF.

The chain uses TRBV10-1 and TRBJ1-1, with TRBD1 as a possible D gene (5 bases). The CDR3 has 15 residues. V lost 2 bases to trimming and J lost 1 base, with 11 bases between them. Germline V lookup: CDR1 WNHNN, CDR2 SYGVQD (reference sequence). CDR3 nucleotides: TGCGCCAGCAGTGAGGGAGGGGCTGGGAACACTGAAGCTTTCTTT. This codes for CASSEGGAGNTEAFF.

The chain carries TRBV5-1 and TRBJ1-4; tentative D call: TRBD1 (6 bases). The CDR3 contains 16 residues. Trimming stripped 2 bases from V and 5 bases from J, with 16 bases between. Per the germline V gene, CDR1 is SGHRS and CDR2 is YFSETQ. DNA of the CDR3: TGCGCCAGCAGCTTTGGGGTCAGGGGTTCCAATGAAAAACTGTTTTTT. Translation: CASSFGVRGSNEKLFF.

This clone was seen just once. V and J are TRBV7-9 and TRBJ2-3; D call uncertain. Germline-derived CDR1 and CDR2 are SEHNR and FQNEAQ (reference sequence). The CDR3 spans 15 residues. V lost 7 bases, J lost 0 bases, and 14 bases lay in between. The chain's CDR3 is CASTPSLSSTDTQYF. For the CDR3, the DNA is TGTGCCAGCACCCCCTCTCTGTCTAGCACAGATACGCAGTATTTT.

The genes are TRBV30 and TRBJ2-1, with 9 nucleotides matching TRBD2. The CDR3 covers 14 residues. V shed 5 bases, J shed 4 bases, and the junction held 6 bases outside the gene matches. CDR1 GTSNPN and CDR2 SVGIG come from the germline V gene (reference sequence). CDR3 sequence: CAWYRGRGYNEQFF. As DNA, the CDR3 is TGTGCCTGGTATCGCGGGAGGGGATACAATGAGCAGTTCTTC.

This clone was seen a single time. The chain joins TRBV27 to TRBJ2-3; D possibly corresponds to TRBD2 (6 bases). This CDR3 has 14 residues. Germline loops: CDR1 MNHEY, CDR2 SMNVEV (reference sequence). V was pared by 2 bases and J by 1 base, with 7 bases between. CDR3 nucleotides: TGTGCCAGCAGTTTAGCGGGACGCACAGATACGCAGTATTTT. Protein sequence: CASSLAGRTDTQYF.

The table lists this clone with a few counts. The J gene is TRBJ2-3, the V gene TRBV5-1; 9 bases align to TRBD2. The CDR3 is 16 residues long. The germline V gene encodes CDR1 SGHRS and CDR2 YFSETQ. Trimming cost V 0 bases and J 4 bases; bases outside gene matches: 6. The CDR3 DNA reads as TGCGCCAGCAGCTTGGAAGGGGGACTAGCTGCAGATACGCAGTATTTT. Translating it yields CASSLEGGLAADTQYF.

The chain is built from TRBV5-1 and TRBJ2-5; TRBD2 might be the D (6 bases). CDR3 length: 14 amino acids. The germline V and J ends were trimmed by 4 bases and 2 bases, with 12 bases remaining between them. Germline V CDR1 and CDR2: SGHRS, YFSETQ. The CDR3 DNA sequence: TGCGCCAGCAGCCCCCAAGCGGGTCAAGAGACCCAGTACTTC. It encodes CASSPQAGQETQYF.

The rearrangement links TRBV28 to TRBJ1-5; D is ambiguous. The CDR3 loop spans 12 amino acids. Germline V gene sequence: CDR1 MDHEN, CDR2 SYDVKM. V lost 4 bases and J 4 bases, leaving 5 bases between the germline ends. The CDR3 DNA reads TGTGCCAGCAGTTCGACTAATCAGCCCCAGCATTTT. Protein sequence: CASSSTNQPQHF.

The chain has TRBV1 and TRBJ1-6; the table's D gene call, TRBD1, was not cross checked with the DNA. TRBV1 is reported as a pseudogene. The CDR3 is 16 amino acids. The chain's CDR3 is CTSSQDPGAYNSPLHF. The CDR3 DNA sequence: TGCACCAGCAGCCAAGATCCAGGGGCCTATAATTCACCCCTCCACTTT.

CDR3 bases: TGTGCCAGCAGCCGACAGGGTGACACTGAAGCTTTCTTT. Encoded protein: CASSRQGDTEAFF. This chain uses TRBV7-3 with TRBJ1-1, with 7 nucleotides matching TRBD1. J was trimmed by 3 bases and V by 5 bases; bases with no gene match: 3. CDR1 is SGHTA and CDR2 is FQGTGA in the germline V gene. The CDR3 covers 13 residues.

The chain links TRBV6-7 to TRBJ1-6, with D hard to call. TRBV6-7 is labeled an ORF, and its function is uncertain. The CDR3 length is 13 residues. The ends were cut back, 2 bases at V and 8 bases at J, with 7 bases in the middle. CDR3 bases: TGTGCCAGCAGTTACGGCACCTATTCACCCCTCCACTTT. Translated, it gives CASSYGTYSPLHF.

The chain uses TRBV6-5 and TRBJ2-7; D perhaps matches TRBD1 (6 bases). Per the germline V gene, CDR1 is MNHEY and CDR2 is SVGAGI. V was trimmed by 7 bases and J by 3 bases, leaving 13 bases between them. The CDR3 totals 13 residues. Here the CDR3 DNA reads TGTGCCAGCAAGAGGGAACAGGGCTACGAGCAGTACTTC. Translated: CASKREQGYEQYF.

V gene TRBV28 combines with J gene TRBJ1-4; 7 nucleotides align to TRBD1. Per germline, CDR1 MDHEN and CDR2 SYDVKM. CDR3 length equals 14 residues. Germline trimming cut 6 bases from V and 4 bases from J; bases unmatched to any gene: 5. The CDR3: CASRPGQINEKLFF. The CDR3 region has the DNA TGTGCCAGCAGGCCGGGACAGATTAATGAAAAACTGTTTTTT.

This rearrangement joins TRBV7-6 to TRBJ2-5; unclear D gene. Germline-derived CDR1 and CDR2 are SGHVS and FNYEAQ. The CDR3 runs 16 residues. The V and J ends lost 1 base and 7 bases respectively, with 19 bases between them. The CDR3 DNA reads TGTGCCAGCAGCTTAGAATTTTCGTCAGGTCGTGGGACCCAGTACTTC. Encoded protein: CASSLEFSSGRGTQYF.

This chain links TRBV19 with TRBJ2-5; 11 nucleotides line up with TRBD1. CDR1 LNHDA and CDR2 SQIVND come from the germline V gene (reference sequence). Trimming took 5 bases from V and 2 from J; bases not matched to a gene: 7. The CDR3 consists of 16 residues. The CDR3 region has the DNA TGTGCCAGTAGTCGGACAGGGGGCGGTTGGCAAGAGACCCAGTACTTC. This encodes CASSRTGGGWQETQYF.

V gene TRBV27 combines with J gene TRBJ2-2; D perhaps matches TRBD1 (6 bases). CDR1 is MNHEY, CDR2 SMNVEV, per germline (reference sequence). V was trimmed by 8 bases and J by 2 bases, leaving 12 bases between them. The CDR3 runs 14 residues. In DNA form, the CDR3 reads TGTGCCAGCTATGGCAGGGGCAACACCGGGGAGCTGTTTTTT. Amino acids: CASYGRGNTGELFF.

CDR3 in DNA: TGTGCCAGCAGTGAGGGCCCCGGGGTCCTCTCTGGAAACACCATATATTTT. Translated, it gives CASSEGPGVLSGNTIYF. The chain carries TRBV6-1 and TRBJ1-3; D remains unclear. V lost 3 bases, J lost 0 bases, and 15 bases lay in between. This CDR3 has 17 amino acids. Germline V gene sequence: CDR1 MNHNS, CDR2 SASEGT.

This chain joins TRBV15 and TRBJ2-5; 8 nucleotides agree with TRBD1. The ends lost 0 bases at V and 9 bases at J; junction bases unmatched: 12. The germline CDR1 and CDR2 sequences are LNHNV and YYDKDF (reference sequence). This CDR3 comprises 16 residues. CDR3 sequence: CATSREGTGHSLSQYF. The CDR3 DNA follows: TGTGCCACCAGCAGAGAAGGGACAGGCCATAGTCTGTCCCAGTACTTC. Based on the CDR3 plus reference TRBV15 and TRBJ2-5, the full variable domain is DAMVIQNPRYQVTQFGKPVTLSCSQTLNHNVMYWYQQKSSQAPKLLFHYYDKDFNNEADTPDNFQSRRPNTSFCFLDIRSPGLGDTAMYLCATSREGTGHSLSQYFGPGTRLLVL.

This chain links TRBV12-5 with TRBJ2-1; 8 bases are a match to TRBD2. The V and J ends lost 2 bases and 5 bases, in that order; junction bases with no gene match: 14. The CDR3 consists of 18 residues. Germline-derived CDR1 and CDR2 are LGHNT and FRNRAP. In nucleotides, the CDR3 is TGTGCTAGTGGTTTGTTGGCGGGGGGACTACCCGAGAACAATGAGCAGTTCTTC. The encoded protein is CASGLLAGGLPENNEQFF.

Here the CDR3 reads CASSTRQVAGANVLTF. In nucleotides, the CDR3 is TGTGCCAGCAGTACCAGACAGGTCGCTGGGGCCAACGTCCTGACTTTC. The chain combines TRBV27 with TRBJ2-6, with D perhaps TRBD1 (6 bases). CDR3 size: 16 residues. V was trimmed by 5 bases and J by 2 bases, leaving 13 bases between them. Germline lookup yields CDR1 MNHEY and CDR2 SMNVEV (reference sequence).

This clone was counted between two and nine times. V gene TRBV6-6 combines with J gene TRBJ1-5; possible D gene TRBD1, 6 bases. Trimming cost V 6 bases and J 5 bases, with 8 bases left between them. The germline V gene encodes CDR1 MNHNY and CDR2 SVGAGI (reference sequence). CDR3 length equals 12 residues. The CDR3 DNA follows: TGTGCCAGCAGAGCAGGGGATCAGCCCCAGCATTTT. It encodes CASRAGDQPQHF.

The rearrangement links TRBV18 to TRBJ1-2; 11 nucleotides line up with TRBD1. Trimming cost V 6 bases and J 7 bases; bases outside gene matches: 4. Per the germline V gene, CDR1 is KGHSH and CDR2 is LQKENI. There are 13 residues in the CDR3. The CDR3 sequence is CASSHGQGAGYTF. The CDR3 DNA follows: TGTGCCAGCTCCCACGGACAGGGGGCTGGCTACACCTTC.

The chain employs TRBV18 and TRBJ2-7; TRBD2 might be the D (6 bases). This CDR3 has 15 residues. CDR1 is KGHSH, CDR2 LQKENI, per germline. The V end was cut by 6 bases, the J end by 0 bases, with 15 bases between. CDR3 coding DNA: TGTGCCAGCTCGCCGGGAGTGGGAAGCTCCTACGAGCAGTACTTC. It is translated as CASSPGVGSSYEQYF.

V usage is TRBV7-2 and J usage is TRBJ2-3; D may be TRBD2 (5 bases). Trimming removed 5 bases at V and 2 bases at J, with 17 bases between. The germline CDR1 and CDR2 sequences are SGHTA and FQGNSA. CDR3 length: 16 residues. The CDR3 DNA reads TGTGCCAGCAGCCTTGTAGCAAGCGGCTTCACAGATACGCAGTATTTT. Its translation: CASSLVASGFTDTQYF.

This clone occurred a few times. The V call is TRBV5-1, the J call TRBJ1-1; D call uncertain. Germline assignment: CDR1 SGHRS and CDR2 YFSETQ. The CDR3 is 13 residues long. V was cut by 2 bases and J by 4 bases, with 9 bases left in between. In nucleotides, the CDR3 is TGCGCCAGCAGCTTTGCCCCAGGCACTGAAGCTTTCTTT. It is translated as CASSFAPGTEAFF.

The rearrangement joins TRBV6-1 to TRBJ1-2; D is possibly TRBD1 (6 bases). This CDR3 region has 15 residues. V was shortened by 1 base and J by 4 bases, with 13 bases between the two germline ends. Germline V gene lookup returns CDR1 MNHNS and CDR2 SASEGT. CDR3 sequence reads: CASSEGTGTFYGYTF. The CDR3 nucleotides are TGTGCCAGCAGTGAAGGAACAGGGACCTTCTATGGCTACACCTTC.

This rearrangement joins TRBV30 to TRBJ1-5; the match to TRBD1 covers 9 bases. With V trimmed by 3 bases and J by 7 bases, 4 bases remained unmatched. The CDR3 spans 13 residues. CDR1 and CDR2 from the germline V gene are GTSNPN and SVGIG (reference sequence). The CDR3 region has the DNA TGTGCCTGGAGCGGGACAGGGCCGCAGCCCCAGCATTTT. Translated, it gives CAWSGTGPQPQHF.

The chain is built from TRBV27 and TRBJ2-3, with D maybe TRBD2 (5 bases). The V end was cut by 1 base, the J end by 0 bases, with 11 bases between. Per germline, CDR1 MNHEY and CDR2 SMNVEV (reference sequence). CDR3 length equals 16 residues. Here the CDR3 reads CASSLLAGESTDTQYF. DNA of the CDR3: TGTGCCAGCAGTTTATTGGCCGGGGAAAGCACAGATACGCAGTATTTT.

This clone appeared once. This rearrangement joins TRBV19 to TRBJ2-1; maybe TRBD1 (5 bases). V gave up 7 bases and J gave up 0 bases, with 10 bases separating them. The germline CDR1 and CDR2 sequences are LNHDA and SQIVND (reference sequence). This CDR3 region has 14 residues. CDR3 residues: CASKRTSSYNEQFF. CDR3 DNA: TGTGCCAGTAAACGGACAAGCTCCTACAATGAGCAGTTCTTC.

The chain is built from TRBV5-1 and TRBJ2-5, with 9 bases aligning to TRBD2. V was clipped by 4 bases and J by 0 bases; unmatched bases: 7. The CDR3 is 16 amino acids. The V gene's germline CDR1 is SGHRS and CDR2 YFSETQ. CDR3 region: CASSPGTSSYQETQYF. CDR3 bases: TGCGCCAGCAGCCCCGGGACTAGCTCGTACCAAGAGACCCAGTACTTC.